This is a list of T cell receptor beta chains from one sample in a study of graft-versus-host responses after intestinal transplantation. No cognate antigen is known for these TCRs. TCRdb keeps only in-frame clones here, not all; method: immunoSEQ multiplex PCR. The table has 84,000 or so clones, over 85% seen once. The sequenced sample was unstimulated CD4+ T cells sorted from spleen or lymph node cells, obtained before intestinal transplant. Source of these receptors: a human donor who received an intestinal transplant. The CDR3 runs from the conserved cysteine through the conserved F or W. The D gene is left open where the match is weak. Not all rows give a size; the values are once, few, many and, for expanded clones, a class.

j_gene: TRBJ2-3
v_gene: TRBV9
d_gene: .
abundance: .
CDR3aa: CAQTLARTDTQYF
CDR3nt: TGTGCCCAGACCCTAGCCCGCACAGATACGCAGTATTTT

j_gene: TRBJ1-4
v_gene: TRBV7-9
d_gene: .
abundance: .
CDR3aa: CASSLVPQGEEKLFF
CDR3nt: TGTGCCAGCAGCTTAGTGCCACAGGGTGAGGAAAAACTGTTTTTT

j_gene: TRBJ1-4
v_gene: TRBV6-6
d_gene: .
abundance: .
CDR3aa: CASSYSSEKLFF
CDR3nt: TGTGCCAGCAGTTACTCGTCGGAAAAACTGTTTTTT

j_gene: TRBJ2-3
v_gene: TRBV7-9
d_gene: .
abundance: .
CDR3aa: CASSFADTQYF
CDR3nt: TGTGCCAGCAGCTTTGCAGATACGCAGTATTTT

j_gene: TRBJ1-5
v_gene: TRBV19
d_gene: .
abundance: .
CDR3aa: CASTKGATNQPQHF
CDR3nt: TGTGCCAGTACGAAAGGGGCGACTAATCAGCCCCAGCATTTT

j_gene: TRBJ1-4
v_gene: TRBV30
d_gene: .
abundance: .
CDR3aa: CAWSVGQLINEKLFF
CDR3nt: TGTGCCTGGAGTGTAGGACAGTTAATTAATGAAAAACTGTTTTTT

j_gene: TRBJ2-3
v_gene: TRBV18
d_gene: TRBD2
abundance: .
CDR3aa: CASSPPRLAGFTDTQYF
CDR3nt: TGTGCCAGCTCACCACCTAGACTAGCGGGATTCACAGATACGCAGTATTTT

j_gene: TRBJ1-5
v_gene: TRBV7-2
d_gene: .
abundance: .
CDR3aa: CASSLARGGKQPQHF
CDR3nt: TGTGCCAGCAGCTTAGCGCGGGGAGGCAAGCAGCCCCAGCATTTT

j_gene: TRBJ1-5
v_gene: TRBV18
d_gene: TRBD1
abundance: once
CDR3aa: CASSPRTGRNQPQHF
CDR3nt: TGTGCCAGCTCACCCCGGACAGGACGCAATCAGCCCCAGCATTTT

j_gene: TRBJ1-1
v_gene: TRBV29-1
d_gene: .
abundance: .
CDR3aa: CSVGPRTMNTEAFF
CDR3nt: TGCAGCGTTGGACCGCGCACTATGAACACTGAAGCTTTCTTT

j_gene: TRBJ1-4
v_gene: TRBV18
d_gene: .
abundance: .
CDR3aa: CASSPYNEKLFF
CDR3nt: TGTGCCAGCTCACCCTATAATGAAAAACTGTTTTTT

j_gene: TRBJ2-7
v_gene: TRBV14
d_gene: TRBD2
abundance: .
CDR3aa: CASSQGASGAPYEQYF
CDR3nt: TGTGCCAGCAGCCAAGGGGCTAGCGGGGCCCCCTACGAGCAGTACTTC